Listed below are T cell receptor beta chains from one sample, sequenced in a study of cytomegalovirus exposure and HLA in healthy donors. The data were produced by immunoSEQ multiplex PCR, yet TCRdb's version contains in-frame clones alone and is incomplete. The top ten clones hold 1.2% of a sample with 100,000 to 150,000 clones, 83% of them seen once. Sequencing input: PBMCs. These receptor sequences come from a girl aged 2-10 years in good health and CMV-seronegative. Both conserved end residues are trimmed from each CDR3.

length,V,J,CDR3
12,TRBV29-1,TRBJ1-1,SVGPTGLDTEAF
11,TRBV4-1,TRBJ2-1,ASSQLVVNEQF
15,TRBV5-8,TRBJ2-1,ASSHTRTSGISNEQF
12,TRBV9,TRBJ2-7,ASSVTSGAREQY
12,TRBV7-8,TRBJ2-7,ASSATSGSYEQY
14,TRBV14,TRBJ2-3,ASSQVPGLASDTQY
16,TRBV4-1,TRBJ1-3,ASSQNLQGAVTGNTIY
13,TRBV4-3,TRBJ2-2,ASSHGRGVTGELF
14,TRBV4-3,TRBJ2-3,ASSQGTGASTDTQY
12,TRBV10-3,TRBJ2-5,AIRDDRGQETQY
12,TRBV6-1,TRBJ2-5,ASRTGQGAETQY
13,TRBV4-3,TRBJ2-3,ASSNPGQGRDTQY
18,TRBV4-3,TRBJ2-3,ASSQEGISGGGRVTDTQY
14,TRBV12-1,TRBJ2-7,ASSPRSWRGIYEQY
12,TRBV7-2,TRBJ2-7,ASSWGQSSNEQY
14,TRBV6-7,TRBJ2-5,ASSYSTSGKGETQY
12,TRBV9,TRBJ2-5,ASNRDSHQETQY
12,TRBV27,TRBJ1-2,ASSLSSGNYGYT
13,TRBV5-1,TRBJ1-5,ASSLGTVSNQPQH
13,TRBV15,TRBJ2-1,ATSRDNRGHNEQF
15,TRBV5-4,TRBJ2-2,ASSLAATGYFTGELF
11,TRBV10-3,TRBJ1-2,AITDTGNYGYT
13,TRBV28,TRBJ2-1,ASSTHGVGRNEQF
15,TRBV4-3,TRBJ2-5,ASSQDLVGTGRETQY
12,TRBV5-1,TRBJ1-2,ASSWDSSNYGYT
13,TRBV7-9,TRBJ1-2,ASSLKGEGNNGYT
14,TRBV5-6,TRBJ2-3,ASSPGGRGPSDTQY
13,TRBV29-1,TRBJ2-1,SVEGTSGEYNEQF
10,TRBV4-1,TRBJ2-1,ASSHVINEQF
14,TRBV2,TRBJ1-1,ASSEAASLGGLEAF
12,TRBV7-6,TRBJ2-2,ASKHQGNTGELF
15,TRBV4-3,TRBJ2-1,ASSHGTSGSSYNEQF
13,TRBV27,TRBJ1-5,ASSLYGGSNQPQH
11,TRBV29-1,TRBJ1-2,SVEPGYRGGYT
12,TRBV6-5,TRBJ2-5,ASSSGAGRETQY
12,TRBV29-1,TRBJ1-1,SVRDRWGNTEAF
14,TRBV5-4,TRBJ1-2,ASSFLPRGQDYGYT
13,TRBV7-7,TRBJ2-1,ASSPRLAGEYEQF
10,TRBV18,TRBJ2-5,ASSPSEETQY
13,TRBV11-3,TRBJ2-1,ASSPRSESYNEQF
12,TRBV28,TRBJ1-1,ASSWAGGITEAF
13,TRBV6-1,TRBJ1-1,ASSESGQGRTEAF
12,TRBV2,TRBJ1-5,ASSEAGFNQPQH